This T cell receptor (beta chain) was sequenced in a study of T cell responses to AZD1222 COVID-19 vaccine. Profiling relied on immunoSEQ multiplex PCR, and the TCRdb table lists in-frame clones only, not all of them. Found here are 150,000 or so clones, 75% to 90% of them singletons; the top ten hold roughly 4.5%. The TCR originated in an adult in good health. The specimen comprised peripheral blood, sampled on day 0 of MenACWY control vaccination.

In nucleotides, the CDR3 is TGTGCCAGCAGCTTGGCCCTAGCGGGGGGCACCGGGGAGCTGTTTTTT. Protein: CASSLALAGGTGELFF. The V gene is TRBV5-6, the J gene TRBJ2-2; 11 bases map to TRBD2. CDR3 size: 16 residues. CDR1 is SGHDT and CDR2 is YYEEEE in the germline V gene. J was trimmed by 4 bases and V by 0 bases; bases with no gene match: 2.